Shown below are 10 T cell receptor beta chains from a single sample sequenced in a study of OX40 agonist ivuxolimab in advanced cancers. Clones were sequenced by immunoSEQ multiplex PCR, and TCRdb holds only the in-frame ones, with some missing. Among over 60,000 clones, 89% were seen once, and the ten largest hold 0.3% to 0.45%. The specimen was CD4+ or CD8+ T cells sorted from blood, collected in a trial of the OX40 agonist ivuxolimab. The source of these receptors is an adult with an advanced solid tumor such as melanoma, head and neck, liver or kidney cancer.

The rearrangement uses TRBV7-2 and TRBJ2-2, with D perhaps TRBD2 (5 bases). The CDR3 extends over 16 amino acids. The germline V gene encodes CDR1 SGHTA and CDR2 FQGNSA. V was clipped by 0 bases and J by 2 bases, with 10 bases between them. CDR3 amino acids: CASSLAAEANTGELFF. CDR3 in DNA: TGTGCCAGCAGCTTAGCCGCGGAGGCAAACACCGGGGAGCTGTTTTTT.

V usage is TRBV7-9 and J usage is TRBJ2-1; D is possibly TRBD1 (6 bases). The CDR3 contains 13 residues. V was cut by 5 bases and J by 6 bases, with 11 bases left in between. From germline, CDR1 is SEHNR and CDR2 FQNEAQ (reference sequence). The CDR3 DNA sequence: TGTGCCAGCAGCACCGGACAGATCAATGAGCAGTTCTTC. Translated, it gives CASSTGQINEQFF. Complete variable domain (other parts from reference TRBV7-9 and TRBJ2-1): DTGVSQNPRHKITKRGQNVTFRCDPISEHNRLYWYRQTLGQGPEFLTYFQNEAQLEKSRLLSDRFSAERPKGSFSTLEIQRTEQGDSAMYLCASSTGQINEQFFGPGTRLTVL.

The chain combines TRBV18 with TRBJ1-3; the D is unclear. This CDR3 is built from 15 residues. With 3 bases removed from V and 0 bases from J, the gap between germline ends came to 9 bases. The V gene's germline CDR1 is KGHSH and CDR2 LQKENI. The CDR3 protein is CASSPQDTSGNTIYF. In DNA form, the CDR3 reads TGTGCCAGCTCACCGCAAGACACCTCTGGAAACACCATATATTTT.

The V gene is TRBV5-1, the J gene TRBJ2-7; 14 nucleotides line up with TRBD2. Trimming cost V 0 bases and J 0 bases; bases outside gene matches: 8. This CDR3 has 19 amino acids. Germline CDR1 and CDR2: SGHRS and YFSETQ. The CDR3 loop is CASSLVGLAGGLRSYEQYF. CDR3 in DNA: TGCGCCAGCAGCTTGGTTGGACTAGCGGGAGGCCTACGCTCCTACGAGCAGTACTTC.

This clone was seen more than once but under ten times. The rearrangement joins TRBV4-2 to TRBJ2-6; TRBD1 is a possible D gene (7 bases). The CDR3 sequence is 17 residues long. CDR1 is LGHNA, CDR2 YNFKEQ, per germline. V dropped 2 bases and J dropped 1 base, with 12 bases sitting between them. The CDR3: CASSQRRGESGANVLTF. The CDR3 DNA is TGTGCCAGCAGCCAACGCAGGGGGGAATCTGGGGCCAACGTCCTGACTTTC.

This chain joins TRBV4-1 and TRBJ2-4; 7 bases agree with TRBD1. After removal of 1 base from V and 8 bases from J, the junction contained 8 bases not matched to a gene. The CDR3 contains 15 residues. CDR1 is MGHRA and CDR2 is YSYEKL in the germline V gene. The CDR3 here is CASSQGGQTAHIQYF. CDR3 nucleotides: TGCGCCAGCAGCCAAGGGGGACAGACCGCTCACATTCAGTACTTC.

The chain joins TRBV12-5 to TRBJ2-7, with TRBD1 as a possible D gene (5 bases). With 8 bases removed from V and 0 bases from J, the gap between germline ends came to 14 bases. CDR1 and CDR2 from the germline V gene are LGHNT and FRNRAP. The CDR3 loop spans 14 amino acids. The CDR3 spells CASPPQGHSYEQYF. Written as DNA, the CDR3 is TGTGCTAGTCCCCCTCAGGGTCACTCCTACGAGCAGTACTTC.

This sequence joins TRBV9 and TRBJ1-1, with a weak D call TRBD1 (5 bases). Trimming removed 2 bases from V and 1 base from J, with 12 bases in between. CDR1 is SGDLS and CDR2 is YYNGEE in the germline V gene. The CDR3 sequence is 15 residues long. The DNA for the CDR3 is TGTGCCAGCAGCGTTCGGGACGAGCCGAACACTGAAGCTTTCTTT. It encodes CASSVRDEPNTEAFF. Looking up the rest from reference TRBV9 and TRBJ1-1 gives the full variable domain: DSGVTQTPKHLITATGQRVTLRCSPRSGDLSVYWYQQSLDQGLQFLIQYYNGEERAKGNILERFSAQQFPDLHSELNLSSLELGDSALYFCASSVRDEPNTEAFFGQGTRLTVV.

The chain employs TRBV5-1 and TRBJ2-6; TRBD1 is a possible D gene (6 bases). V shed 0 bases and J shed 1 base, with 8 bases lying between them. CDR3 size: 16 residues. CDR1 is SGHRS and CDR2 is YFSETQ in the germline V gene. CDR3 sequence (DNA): TGCGCCAGCAGCTTGGTTCAGGGGTCTGGGGCCAACGTCCTGACTTTC. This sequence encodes CASSLVQGSGANVLTF.

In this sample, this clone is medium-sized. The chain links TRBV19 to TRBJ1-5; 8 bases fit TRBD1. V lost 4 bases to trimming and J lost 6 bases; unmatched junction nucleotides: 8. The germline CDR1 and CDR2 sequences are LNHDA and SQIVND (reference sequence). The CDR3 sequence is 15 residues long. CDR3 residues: CASSRGQGQGQPQHF. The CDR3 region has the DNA TGTGCCAGTAGTAGAGGACAGGGCCAAGGTCAGCCCCAGCATTTT.